Presented here are 13 T cell receptor beta chains from one specimen sequenced in a study of T cells in Graves' hyperthyroidism and ophthalmopathy. RNA transcripts yielded amplified TCR beta CDR3 regions. First-round RT-PCR targeting the TCR CDR3 was performed with the HTBI primer set. TCRdb independently ran MiXCR on the multiplex PCR reads; one entry per CDR3 protein. Altogether about 610,000 distinct CDR3 sequences are present, about 15% being singletons, with the ten largest covering 4.3%. The sequenced sample consisted of blood. The receptor source for this set is a middle-aged woman with Graves' ophthalmopathy.

At least ten counts were recorded for this clonotype. This chain joins TRBV12-3 or TRBV12-4 and TRBJ1-5, with D uncertain. The CDR3 sequence is 13 residues long. Trimming shortened V by 2 bases and J by 4 bases, and 6 bases separated the two germline ends. Written as DNA, the CDR3 is TGTGCCAGCAGTTTATTGGTTAATCAGCCCCAGCATTTT. Translation gives CASSLLVNQPQHF.

This clonotype has at least ten counts. This chain links TRBV7-6 with TRBJ1-1; TRBD1 is a possible D gene (5 bases). V was trimmed by 8 bases and J by 5 bases, leaving 15 bases between them. Looked up from germline, CDR1 is SGHVS and CDR2 is FNYEAQ. This CDR3 contains 13 residues. The CDR3 loop reads CASSAYRGTEAFF. CDR3 in DNA: TGTGCCAGCTCAGCTTATCGGGGGACTGAAGCTTTCTTT.

The rearrangement links TRBV5-4 to TRBJ2-7; a weak D match, TRBD1 (5 bases). V lost 2 bases, J lost 2 bases, and 23 bases lay in between. CDR3 length: 18 amino acids. Germline CDR1 and CDR2: SGHNT and YYREEE (reference sequence). This CDR3 is CASSFESHSATGAYEQYF. The CDR3 DNA is TGTGCCAGCAGCTTCGAATCCCACTCTGCTACAGGAGCCTACGAGCAGTACTTC.

There are many counts of this clonotype. This chain uses TRBV20-1 with TRBJ2-7; 10 bases agree with TRBD2. Germline trimming cut 0 bases from V and 5 bases from J; bases unmatched to any gene: 7. There are 15 residues in the CDR3. Germline V gene data show CDR1 as DFQATT and CDR2 as SNEGSKA (reference sequence). In DNA, the CDR3 is TGCAGTGCTAGAGATCCCGGACTAGCGGTTAACGAGCAGTACTTC. It specifies CSARDPGLAVNEQYF.

This clonotype was seen repeatedly, ten times or more. The chain links TRBV6-1 to TRBJ2-2; perhaps TRBD1 as D (6 bases). Germline loops: CDR1 MNHNS, CDR2 SASEGT. Trimming took off 1 base at V and 5 bases at J, with 8 bases between the two ends. CDR3 length: 14 residues. CDR3 residues: CASSEGQGTGELFF. The CDR3, as DNA: TGTGCCAGCAGTGAAGGGCAGGGGACCGGGGAGCTGTTTTTT.

This clonotype was found many times. This chain links TRBV28 with TRBJ2-5; 8 bases fit TRBD1. This CDR3 is built from 15 residues. Germline V gives CDR1 MDHEN, CDR2 SYDVKM. J gave up 3 bases and V 5 bases, and 8 bases lay outside the gene matches. CDR3 DNA: TGTGCCAGCAGTGTCCGGGACAGGAGAAAAGAGACCCAGTACTTC. Its translation: CASSVRDRRKETQYF.

This clonotype was counted many times. V usage is TRBV5-1 and J usage is TRBJ2-2; D gene uncertain. Germline lookup yields CDR1 SGHRS and CDR2 YFSETQ. There are 15 residues in the CDR3. V was trimmed by 4 bases and J by 6 bases, leaving 16 bases between them. CDR3 protein: CASSSENRASGELFF. Written as DNA, the CDR3 is TGCGCCAGCAGCAGCGAAAACCGAGCATCCGGGGAGCTGTTTTTT.

The genes are TRBV10-3 and TRBJ1-2; no clear D gene. This CDR3 spans 13 amino acids. Trimming shortened V by 2 bases and J by 3 bases, and 7 bases separated the two germline ends. The germline V gene encodes CDR1 ENHRY and CDR2 SYGVKD. The CDR3 reads CAISENPDYGYTF. For the CDR3, the DNA is TGTGCCATCAGTGAGAACCCGGACTATGGCTACACCTTC.

The table lists this clonotype with a few counts. The V and J genes are TRBV9 and TRBJ1-1; no firm D call. V lost 0 bases and J lost 4, with 7 bases in between. This CDR3 is 13 amino acids long. Germline loops: CDR1 SGDLS, CDR2 YYNGEE. For the CDR3, the DNA is TGTGCCAGCAGCGTAGGACTGGTCACTGAAGCTTTCTTT. Translation gives CASSVGLVTEAFF.

This clonotype was seen at least ten times. The chain employs TRBV7-3 and TRBJ2-2; D is unresolved. This CDR3 is built from 12 residues. Trimming shortened V by 1 base and J by 7 bases, and 4 bases separated the two germline ends. From germline, CDR1 is SGHTA and CDR2 FQGTGA. The CDR3 protein is CASSLMNGELFF. DNA for the CDR3: TGTGCCAGCAGCTTAATGAACGGGGAGCTGTTTTTT.

V gene TRBV11-3 combines with J gene TRBJ1-1, with TRBD1 as a possible D gene (5 bases). This CDR3 has 15 residues. Germline CDR1 reads SGHNT; CDR2 reads YENEEA. Trimming removed 5 bases at V and 0 bases at J, with 13 bases between. CDR3 coding DNA: TGTGCCAGCAGCCACCCTCCAGGGATGAACACTGAAGCTTTCTTT. Translated: CASSHPPGMNTEAFF.

This clonotype was recorded many times. V and J are TRBV28 and TRBJ2-7; D possibly matches TRBD1 or TRBD2 (5 bases each). This CDR3 contains 14 residues. Trimming cost V 5 bases and J 1 base, with 12 bases left between them. Germline V CDR1 and CDR2: MDHEN, SYDVKM. CDR3 residues: CASSPLGESYEQYF. In DNA, the CDR3 is TGTGCCAGCAGTCCGTTGGGGGAATCCTACGAGCAGTACTTC.

This clonotype was counted a few times. This chain joins TRBV5-1 and TRBJ2-2; D is ambiguous. The CDR3 is 13 amino acids. Per the germline V gene, CDR1 is SGHRS and CDR2 is YFSETQ. Between the trimmed V and J ends, which lost 3 bases and 3 bases, there was a span of 6 bases. The CDR3 loop is CASSWAYTGELFF. The CDR3 DNA is TGCGCCAGCAGCTGGGCCTACACCGGGGAGCTGTTTTTT.